The rows below give T cell receptor beta chains drawn from one sample of a study of T cell repertoires in cytomegalovirus infection. TCRdb passed the reads through MiXCR, listing each CDR3 protein once. This table has fewer than 400,000 distinct CDR3 sequences, around a sixth appearing once. Source material: PBMCs. These receptor sequences come from a human donor in good health (CMV status not recorded). Some clones in this sample may be carry-over from other donors' samples. Both conserved end residues are part of each CDR3. The D gene is left open where the match is weak. The size of a clone is reported for some rows only, either as once, few or many, or as a class for expanded clones.

D: TRBD2
J: TRBJ2-7
V: TRBV5-4
size: few
CDR3: CASSTGTSGSYEQYF
DNA: TGTGCCAGCAGCACCGGGACTAGCGGCTCCTACGAGCAGTACTTC

D: TRBD1
J: TRBJ2-5
V: TRBV5-4
size: .
CDR3: CASSSTGGEETQYF
DNA: TGTGCCAGCAGCTCCACAGGGGGAGAAGAGACCCAGTACTTC

D: .
J: TRBJ2-1
V: TRBV6-2/TRBV6-3
size: .
CDR3: CASSYRGYYNEQFF
DNA: TGTGCCAGCAGTTACAGGGGGTACTACAATGAGCAGTTCTTC

D: .
J: TRBJ2-3
V: TRBV14
size: .
CDR3: CASSRRREDTQYF
DNA: TGTGCCAGCAGCCGCCGGCGGGAAGATACGCAGTATTTT

D: TRBD2
J: TRBJ2-5
V: TRBV7-8
size: many
CDR3: CASSKRLAGGPYQETQYF
DNA: TGTGCCAGCTCGAAGAGACTAGCGGGGGGACCGTACCAAGAGACCCAGTACTTC

D: .
J: TRBJ2-4
V: TRBV6-1
size: few
CDR3: CASSEPSIQYF
DNA: TGTGCCAGCAGTGAACCAAGCATTCAGTACTTC

D: TRBD2
J: TRBJ2-5
V: TRBV7-2
size: many
CDR3: CASSLGVSGRAWETQYF
DNA: TGTGCCAGCAGCTTAGGGGTTAGCGGGAGGGCGTGGGAGACCCAGTACTTC

D: TRBD1
J: TRBJ2-7
V: TRBV19
size: once
CDR3: CASSPRTGLGYEQYF
DNA: TGTGCCAGTAGTCCGAGGACAGGGCTTGGATACGAGCAGTACTTC

D: .
J: TRBJ2-3
V: TRBV6-1
size: many
CDR3: CASSPPGNVADTQYF
DNA: TGTGCCAGCAGCCCCCCGGGGAACGTAGCAGATACGCAGTATTTT

D: .
J: TRBJ1-1
V: TRBV28
size: .
CDR3: CASSPLMNTEAFF
DNA: TGTGCCAGCAGCCCCCTGATGAACACTGAAGCTTTCTTT

D: .
J: TRBJ1-5
V: TRBV7-8
size: many
CDR3: CASSLGAGGNQPQHF
DNA: TGTGCCAGCAGCTTAGGCGCAGGGGGCAATCAGCCCCAGCATTTT

D: .
J: TRBJ2-2
V: TRBV28
size: .
CDR3: CASSPSWRGLGTGELFF
DNA: TGTGCCAGCAGTCCGTCGTGGAGGGGGCTAGGCACCGGGGAGCTGTTTTTT

D: TRBD1
J: TRBJ2-1
V: TRBV11-2
size: many
CDR3: CASSARLQGAASYNEQFF
DNA: TGTGCCAGCAGCGCACGACTTCAGGGGGCAGCGTCCTACAATGAGCAGTTCTTC

D: .
J: TRBJ2-5
V: TRBV6-5
size: .
CDR3: CASSYPGTKTQYF
DNA: TGTGCCAGCAGTTACCCCGGCACGAAGACCCAGTACTTC

D: TRBD1
J: TRBJ2-7
V: TRBV6-1
size: many
CDR3: CASSSQQGQTYEQYF
DNA: TGTGCCAGCAGTTCACAACAGGGACAGACTTACGAGCAGTACTTC

D: .
J: TRBJ2-1
V: TRBV6-6
size: few
CDR3: CASRQGMSNEQFF
DNA: TGTGCCAGCAGACAGGGCATGAGCAATGAGCAGTTCTTC

D: .
J: TRBJ2-3
V: TRBV12-3/TRBV12-4
size: many
CDR3: CASSFQGGTDTQYF
DNA: TGTGCCAGCAGTTTCCAGGGGGGAACAGATACGCAGTATTTT

D: .
J: TRBJ2-5
V: TRBV7-2
size: few
CDR3: CASTVDSQRKTQYF
DNA: TGTGCCAGCACTGTGGACAGTCAACGTAAGACCCAGTACTTC

D: .
J: TRBJ1-1
V: TRBV5-4
size: .
CDR3: CASSRISGTEAFF
DNA: TGTGCCAGCAGCAGGATCTCTGGGACTGAAGCTTTCTTT

D: .
J: TRBJ1-4
V: TRBV7-4
size: .
CDR3: CASGPTNEKLFF
DNA: TGTGCCAGCGGGCCGACTAATGAAAAACTGTTTTTT

D: .
J: TRBJ2-5
V: TRBV7-2
size: many
CDR3: CASSHFPETQYF
DNA: TGTGCCAGCAGCCACTTCCCGGAGACCCAGTACTTC

D: TRBD1
J: TRBJ1-4
V: TRBV29-1
size: .
CDR3: CSVGTGNNEKLFF
DNA: TGCAGCGTTGGGACAGGCAATAATGAAAAACTGTTTTTT

D: .
J: TRBJ2-7
V: TRBV7-2
size: many
CDR3: CASSRGRLSYEQYF
DNA: TGTGCCAGCAGCCGTGGAAGGCTCTCCTACGAGCAGTACTTC

D: .
J: TRBJ2-6
V: TRBV20-1
size: .
CDR3: CSASRLGGGGILTF
DNA: TGCAGTGCTAGTCGGTTGGGGGGAGGTGGGATCCTGACTTTC

D: .
J: TRBJ2-7
V: TRBV7-2
size: few
CDR3: CASSLSGSWVGEQYF
DNA: TGTGCCAGCAGCCTGTCCGGGAGCTGGGTTGGGGAGCAGTACTTC

D: TRBD1
J: TRBJ1-1
V: TRBV5-1
size: many
CDR3: CASRIPGQRSEAFF
DNA: TGCGCCAGCAGAATTCCGGGACAGCGATCTGAAGCTTTCTTT

D: TRBD2
J: TRBJ2-1
V: TRBV7-9
size: .
CDR3: CASSFLADYNEQFF
DNA: TGTGCCAGCAGCTTCCTAGCGGACTACAATGAGCAGTTCTTC

D: .
J: TRBJ1-1
V: TRBV19
size: .
CDR3: CASSRGQFDTEAFF
DNA: TGTGCCAGTAGTAGAGGACAGTTCGACACTGAAGCTTTCTTT

D: .
J: TRBJ1-1
V: TRBV10-3
size: few
CDR3: CAISEPARGDTEAFF
DNA: TGTGCCATCAGTGAGCCAGCTCGGGGGGACACTGAAGCTTTCTTT

D: TRBD2
J: TRBJ2-5
V: TRBV12-3/TRBV12-4
size: .
CDR3: CASSRSGGAETQYF
DNA: TGTGCCAGCAGTCGAAGCGGGGGGGCAGAGACCCAGTACTTC

D: .
J: TRBJ2-4
V: TRBV6-6
size: few
CDR3: CASSYSLTSSRIQYF
DNA: TGTGCCAGCAGTTACTCTTTGACATCTTCGCGCATTCAGTACTTC

D: .
J: TRBJ1-1
V: TRBV5-4
size: .
CDR3: CASSLRPSAGTEAFF
DNA: TGTGCCAGCAGCTTGCGACCGTCCGCGGGCACTGAAGCTTTCTTT

D: .
J: TRBJ2-6
V: TRBV10-3
size: many
CDR3: CAISEESGTQKGRANVLTF
DNA: TGTGCCATCAGTGAGGAATCAGGGACACAGAAGGGAAGGGCCAACGTCCTGACTTTC

D: .
J: TRBJ1-4
V: TRBV7-2
size: many
CDR3: CASSSHPNLELFF
DNA: TGTGCCAGCAGCTCCCACCCTAATCTAGAACTGTTTTTT